These 5 T cell receptor beta chains came from one sample sequenced in a study of cytomegalovirus exposure and HLA in healthy donors. Use of 60 Vbeta and 13 Jbeta primers characterized the PCR. The method was immunoSEQ multiplex PCR; TCRdb's version includes in-frame clones alone and lacks a portion of them. This sample has roughly 150,000 clones, with 80% found just once. Sequenced: PBMCs. The receptor set was obtained from a woman aged 40-49 years in good health and CMV-seronegative.

The rearrangement joins TRBV9 to TRBJ1-2, with D possibly matching TRBD1 (5 bases). V was shortened by 0 bases and J by 8 bases, with 17 bases between the two germline ends. Germline CDR1 reads SGDLS; CDR2 reads YYNGEE. The CDR3 has 15 residues. This CDR3 reads CASSVEWWGAGGYTF. The DNA for the CDR3 is TGTGCCAGCAGCGTAGAATGGTGGGGCGCAGGGGGCTACACCTTC.

The chain combines TRBV5-8 with TRBJ2-7; 13 bases line up with TRBD2. This CDR3 region has 18 residues. V gave up 4 bases and J gave up 3 bases; unmatched junction bases: 13. Germline CDR1 reads SGHTS; CDR2 reads YDEGEE. CDR3 in DNA: TGTGCCAGCAGCCCCCGGACCCCGGGACTAGCGGGAAACTACGAGCAGTACTTC. It translates to CASSPRTPGLAGNYEQYF.

V is TRBV11-3 and J is TRBJ2-1; D possibly corresponds to TRBD2 (5 bases). The CDR3 length is 13 residues. The ends were cut back, 8 bases at V and 5 bases at J, with 13 bases in the middle. The V gene's germline CDR1 is SGHNT and CDR2 YENEEA. CDR3 bases: TGTGCCAGCGGCCGGACTCGCAACAATGAGCAGTTCTTC. Its protein is CASGRTRNNEQFF. Full variable domain (missing parts from reference TRBV11-3 and TRBJ2-1): EAGVVQSPRYKIIEKKQPVAFWCNPISGHNTLYWYLQNLGQGPELLIRYENEEAVDDSQLPKDRFSAERLKGVDSTLKIQPAELGDSAVYLCASGRTRNNEQFFGPGTRLTVL.

CDR3 sequence: CASSEPSLTLAGNFSPTDTQYF. CDR3 bases: TGCGCCAGCAGTGAGCCTAGCCTTACGCTAGCGGGAAATTTTTCGCCCACAGATACGCAGTATTTT. The rearrangement uses TRBV10-1 and TRBJ2-3; 9 bases agree with TRBD2. Germline loops: CDR1 WNHNN, CDR2 SYGVQD (reference sequence). CDR3 length: 22 amino acids. J gave up 2 bases and V 2 bases, and 23 bases lay outside the gene matches.

The J gene is TRBJ2-7, the V gene TRBV6-5, with D tentatively TRBD2 (5 bases). Germline V gives CDR1 MNHEY, CDR2 SVGAGI. Trimming took 2 bases from V and 3 from J, leaving 8 bases between them. The CDR3 is 13 residues long. The CDR3 is CASSYREGYEQYF. The DNA of the CDR3 is TGTGCCAGCAGTTACCGCGAGGGCTACGAGCAGTACTTC.